This record looks at one TCR beta chain sequence and its context. Its antigen is unidentified. Specified treatment: some 20 received Ad26.COV2.S at low or high dose, single or two shots; roughly 5 received placebo; per-sample allocation not given. The investigators took samples on day 63 after the first vaccine or placebo injection. This record belongs to a study of Ad26.COV2.S vaccination and SARS-CoV-2 variants. Background on the study: This donor came from the COV1001 trial of Ad26.COV2.S. The vaccine Ad26.COV2.S was put into the muscle once, or twice with 56 days between.

General study findings and limits: In vaccinated individuals, spike-specific CD8+ and CD4+ T cell responses reportedly displayed substantial breadth.

Germline lookup yields CDR1 LGHDT and CDR2 YNNKEL (reference sequence). Trimming cost V 5 bases and J 2 bases, with 13 bases left between them. The CDR3 is 14 amino acids. Clones were sequenced by immunoSEQ multiplex PCR, and TCRdb holds only the in-frame ones, with some missing. The repertoire holds under 550,000 clones, with more than 75% as singletons. The chain links TRBV3-1 (or the pseudogene TRBV3-2) to TRBJ2-7; D perhaps matches TRBD1 (6 bases). The source of this sequence is a person aged 18 to 59 who received the Ad26.COV2.S COVID-19 vaccine or a placebo. Sequencing used peripheral blood, obtained in a trial of Ad26.COV2.S vaccine versus placebo. This CDR3 reads CASSAGTFTYEQYF. The CDR3, as DNA: TGTGCCAGCAGCGCTGGGACATTCACCTACGAGCAGTACTTC.